This entry lists 29 T cell receptor beta chains sequenced from one sample in a study of OX40 agonist ivuxolimab in advanced cancers. Libraries were built with the immunoSEQ multiplex PCR assay. The immuneACCESS repertoire file appears here via TCRdb, limited to in-frame rearrangements. These files lack a portion of the clones; in checked studies, under half of the deficit traces to unresolved V genes, and the cause of the others is not known. The sample profile shows 35,000 to 45,000 clones; around 83% of them were found once. The ten biggest clones cover around a fifth of the sample. This sample comprised CD4+ or CD8+ T cells sorted from blood, obtained in a trial of the OX40 agonist ivuxolimab. These receptors all stem from an adult with an advanced solid tumor such as melanoma, head and neck, liver or kidney cancer.

The chain employs TRBV6-5 and TRBJ1-1, with TRBD1 matching 8 bases. V was pared by 2 bases and J by 6 bases, with 5 bases of the junction left unmatched. Germline CDR1 reads MNHEY; CDR2 reads SVGAGI. The CDR3 is made up of 14 amino acids. The CDR3 spells CASSYNQGAPEAFF. The CDR3 nucleotides are TGTGCCAGCAGTTACAACCAGGGGGCCCCTGAAGCTTTCTTT.

This clone was observed a handful of times. The chain has TRBV9 and TRBJ2-3; D gene uncertain. This CDR3 region has 11 residues. Between the trimmed V and J ends, which lost 4 bases and 6 bases, there was a span of 6 bases. Looked up from germline, CDR1 is SGDLS and CDR2 is YYNGEE. The CDR3 spells CASSPDDTQYF. The CDR3 DNA sequence: TGTGCCAGCAGCCCCGATGATACGCAGTATTTT.

The chain links TRBV9 to TRBJ2-7, with D unresolved. This CDR3 region has 15 residues. The V and J ends lost 4 bases and 0 bases respectively, with 14 bases between them. Germline CDR1 SGDLS, CDR2 YYNGEE. The CDR3 here is CASSLSVASSYEQYF. Here the CDR3 DNA reads TGTGCCAGCAGCCTTTCGGTGGCCAGCTCCTACGAGCAGTACTTC.

The chain recombines TRBV19 with TRBJ2-2; the match to TRBD2 covers 11 bases. J lost 4 bases, V lost 1 base, and 8 bases had no gene match. Germline V gives CDR1 LNHDA, CDR2 SQIVND (reference sequence). This CDR3 has 18 amino acids. CDR3 sequence (DNA): TGTGCCAGTAGTATAGGCTCCCTAGCGGGGGGACCCACCGGGGAGCTGTTTTTT. This codes for CASSIGSLAGGPTGELFF.

This chain connects TRBV19 to TRBJ1-5; D is ambiguous. The CDR3 is made up of 15 amino acids. V lost 1 base and J 2 bases, leaving 9 bases between the germline ends. Germline-derived CDR1 and CDR2 are LNHDA and SQIVND (reference sequence). CDR3 amino acids: CASSIGEWGNQPQHF. For the CDR3, the DNA is TGTGCCAGTAGTATAGGGGAATGGGGCAATCAGCCCCAGCATTTT.

This clone was seen only a few times. This chain joins TRBV6-4 and TRBJ1-2; D might be TRBD1 (5 bases). There are 11 residues in the CDR3. Germline CDR1 and CDR2: MRHNA and SNTAGT. V gave up 6 bases and J gave up 4 bases, with 6 bases separating them. The CDR3 bases are TGTGCCAGCAGGGGGGTCTATGGCTACACCTTC. Translation gives CASRGVYGYTF.

This chain uses TRBV29-1 with TRBJ2-2; 10 positions match TRBD2. The germline gives CDR1 SQVTM, CDR2 ANQGSEA. V shed 4 bases, J shed 6 bases, and the junction held 14 bases outside the gene matches. The CDR3 has 17 amino acids. CDR3 DNA sequence: TGCAGCGTTGTTCTGCCACTGGGAGCGGGAGGGGCCGGGGAGCTGTTTTTT. Protein product: CSVVLPLGAGGAGELFF.

This clone has just a few counts. The rearrangement uses TRBV10-1 and TRBJ2-2; 7 bases are shared with TRBD2. The junction had 14 bases not matched to a gene; V was cut back by 2 bases and J by 8 bases. Per the germline V gene, CDR1 is WNHNN and CDR2 is SYGVQD (reference sequence). The CDR3 is made up of 17 amino acids. CDR3 in amino acids: CASSESGITSELGELFF. Here the CDR3 DNA reads TGCGCCAGCAGTGAGAGTGGGATAACTAGCGAGCTAGGGGAGCTGTTTTTT.

The chain joins TRBV6-1 to TRBJ1-5; possibly TRBD1 for D (6 bases). Trimming left V 6 bases short and J 6 bases short, with 18 bases between. In germline, CDR1 is MNHNS, CDR2 SASEGT. The CDR3 has 15 amino acids. The DNA of the CDR3 is TGTGCCAGCAGCGTCTCAACCGAGGGGGGTCAGCCCCAGCATTTT. This translates into CASSVSTEGGQPQHF.

CDR3 coding DNA: TGCGCCAGCAGCTTGTTCGGGACAGGGGAGAACACAGATACGCAGTATTTT. This encodes CASSLFGTGENTDTQYF. The chain couples TRBV5-1 to TRBJ2-3; 10 bases map to TRBD1. After removal of 1 base from V and 2 bases from J, the junction contained 7 bases not matched to a gene. This CDR3 has 17 amino acids. Germline assignment: CDR1 SGHRS and CDR2 YFSETQ.

The V gene is TRBV19, the J gene TRBJ2-1, with 9 bases lining up with TRBD1. The germline V gene has CDR1 LNHDA and CDR2 SQIVND (reference sequence). CDR3 length: 17 amino acids. J gave up 5 bases and V 5 bases, and 13 bases lay outside the gene matches. CDR3 DNA sequence: TGTGCCAGTAGTCTTACAGGGGGCGATTGGTTGAACAATGAGCAGTTCTTC. Translation: CASSLTGGDWLNNEQFF.

This sequence joins TRBV4-1 and TRBJ1-5, with TRBD1 matching over 7 bases. V trimming: 3 bases; J trimming: 6 bases; junction bases outside the gene matches: 8. The germline CDR1 and CDR2 sequences are MGHRA and YSYEKL. CDR3 length equals 15 residues. CDR3 nucleotide sequence: TGCGCCAGCAGCCACGAAACAGGGGTCGGTCAGCCCCAGCATTTT. As protein: CASSHETGVGQPQHF.

The chain employs TRBV9 and TRBJ2-5; 9 positions agree with TRBD1. V shed 3 bases and J 5 bases; nucleotides not matched to a gene: 14. Germline loops: CDR1 SGDLS, CDR2 YYNGEE. The CDR3 totals 17 residues. The CDR3 DNA reads TGTGCCAGCAGCGCAGCCCTGGACAGGGGATTTGGTGAGACCCAGTACTTC. This translates into CASSAALDRGFGETQYF.

This clone was picked up a small number of times. The chain recombines TRBV19 with TRBJ1-2, with D unresolved. Trimming removed 5 bases from V and 10 bases from J, with 11 bases in between. Looked up from germline, CDR1 is LNHDA and CDR2 is SQIVND (reference sequence). CDR3 length equals 11 residues. In DNA, the CDR3 is TGTGCCAGTAGTTCTCCTATGGACTACACCTTC. Translating it yields CASSSPMDYTF. Full variable domain (outside the CDR3, taken from reference TRBV19 and TRBJ1-2): DGGITQSPKYLFRKEGQNVTLSCEQNLNHDAMYWYRQDPGQGLRLIYYSQIVNDFQKGDIAEGYSVSREKKESFPLTVTSAQKNPTAFYLCASSSPMDYTFGSGTRLTVV.

The chain is built from TRBV7-9 and TRBJ2-1; 7 bases are a match to TRBD2. The V and J ends lost 11 bases and 4 bases, in that order; junction bases with no gene match: 11. Germline CDR1 reads SEHNR; CDR2 reads FQNEAQ (reference sequence). CDR3 length equals 14 residues. The CDR3 sequence: CASAWASGYNEQFF. The CDR3 DNA sequence: TGTGCCTCAGCCTGGGCTAGCGGATACAATGAGCAGTTCTTC.

The V call is TRBV5-1, the J call TRBJ2-3; 12 bases fit TRBD2. The J segment lost 4 bases and the V segment lost 5 bases, leaving 8 bases of the junction unmatched. Germline CDR1 and CDR2: SGHRS and YFSETQ. This CDR3 has 16 amino acids. The CDR3 coding sequence is TGCGCCAGCAGAAACCGACTAGCGGGAGAAGCAGATACGCAGTATTTT. Translating it yields CASRNRLAGEADTQYF.

This rearrangement joins TRBV6-1 to TRBJ2-2, with TRBD2 identical over 8 bases. The germline gives CDR1 MNHNS, CDR2 SASEGT. This CDR3 region has 16 residues. The V segment lost 4 bases and the J segment 1 base; nucleotides outside the gene matches: 5. The chain's CDR3 is CASSGGLVVNTGELFF. The CDR3 DNA reads TGTGCCAGCAGTGGGGGACTAGTGGTGAACACCGGGGAGCTGTTTTTT.

The chain links TRBV11-2 to TRBJ2-3, with 9 bases fitting TRBD1. Germline V lookup: CDR1 SGHAT, CDR2 FQNNGV. The CDR3 has 14 residues. The trim removed 2 bases at V and 5 bases at J, leaving 2 bases unmatched. The CDR3 DNA sequence: TGTGCCAGCAGCTTATGGACAGGGGAAGATACGCAGTATTTT. As protein: CASSLWTGEDTQYF.

The V and J genes are TRBV7-6 and TRBJ2-7; 9 positions match TRBD2. Germline lookup yields CDR1 SGHVS and CDR2 FNYEAQ. The CDR3 sequence is 15 residues long. V trimming: 1 base; J trimming: 7 bases; junction bases outside the gene matches: 8. CDR3 loop: CASSLVPAGGGEQYF. CDR3 in DNA: TGTGCCAGCAGCTTAGTCCCAGCGGGAGGCGGAGAGCAGTACTTC.

The chain employs TRBV2 and TRBJ1-1; D is uncertain. V lost 6 bases and J lost 5, with 10 bases in between. This CDR3 contains 12 residues. CDR1 is SNHLY and CDR2 is FYNNEI in the germline V gene. The CDR3 protein is CASSQGRTEAFF. The CDR3 nucleotides read TGTGCCAGCAGCCAAGGGAGGACTGAAGCTTTCTTT.

The V call is TRBV7-2, the J call TRBJ1-1; 10 nucleotides match TRBD1. Germline-derived CDR1 and CDR2 are SGHTA and FQGNSA. V dropped 5 bases and J dropped 5; count of bases not matched to a gene: 11. The CDR3 runs 16 residues. As DNA, the CDR3 is TGTGCCAGCAGCCCGAGACAGGGGGCGTTTGGGACTGAAGCTTTCTTT. It is translated as CASSPRQGAFGTEAFF.

The rearrangement uses TRBV29-1 and TRBJ2-1; D ambiguous. The CDR3 loop spans 13 amino acids. Trimming pared 6 bases from V and 6 bases from J, leaving 15 bases between. The germline gives CDR1 SQVTM, CDR2 ANQGSEA. The CDR3 loop reads CSVVASPSNEQFF. The CDR3 DNA is TGCAGCGTAGTAGCAAGCCCCAGCAATGAGCAGTTCTTC.

This sequence joins TRBV23-1 and TRBJ1-5; 7 bases agree with TRBD1. TRBV23-1 counts as an open reading frame of uncertain function. This CDR3 is built from 18 residues. The V segment lost 4 bases and the J segment 0 bases; nucleotides outside the gene matches: 12. CDR3 residues: CASSPRDRQRYSNQPQHF. The CDR3 DNA reads TGCGCCAGCAGTCCCCGGGACAGACAAAGATATAGCAATCAGCCCCAGCATTTT.

This clone was counted between two and nine times. CDR3 protein: CAWSEWVNTEAFF. CDR3 DNA: TGTGCCTGGAGTGAATGGGTGAACACTGAAGCTTTCTTT. V gene TRBV30 combines with J gene TRBJ1-1; no firm D call. V was trimmed by 1 base and J by 0 bases, leaving 6 bases between them. Per germline, CDR1 GTSNPN and CDR2 SVGIG (reference sequence). This CDR3 has 13 amino acids.

The CDR3 sequence: CASSLSGGAYEQYF. The CDR3 nucleotides read TGTGCCAGCAGCTTAAGCGGGGGGGCCTACGAGCAGTACTTC. The V call is TRBV7-6, the J call TRBJ2-7, with TRBD2 matching 10 bases. With 2 bases clipped from V and 2 bases from J, the junction kept 0 bases outside the gene matches. The CDR3 spans 14 residues. Germline CDR1 reads SGHVS; CDR2 reads FNYEAQ.

This clone was counted only a few times. V gene TRBV7-3 combines with J gene TRBJ2-2; D is unresolved. With 4 bases removed from V and 6 bases from J, the gap between germline ends came to 6 bases. Germline assignment: CDR1 SGHTA and CDR2 FQGTGA. The CDR3 is 12 residues long. In DNA form, the CDR3 reads TGTGCCAGCAGCTCCTCTGCCGGGGAGCTGTTTTTT. Its protein product is CASSSSAGELFF.

The CDR3 is CASGGLAGGLNEQFF. The CDR3 nucleotides read TGTGCCAGCGGCGGACTAGCGGGAGGGTTGAATGAGCAGTTCTTC. V is TRBV6-1 and J is TRBJ2-1; 15 bases fit TRBD2. Germline V lookup: CDR1 MNHNS, CDR2 SASEGT. The CDR3 has 15 residues. After removal of 8 bases from V and 7 bases from J, the junction contained 6 bases not matched to a gene.

J is TRBJ2-1 and V is TRBV6-4, with 9 bases fitting TRBD2. V lost 3 bases to trimming and J lost 7 bases; unmatched junction nucleotides: 22. Per germline, CDR1 MRHNA and CDR2 SNTAGT. The length of the CDR3 is 20 residues. The CDR3 here is CASSDRIPLKTSGKGNEQFF. The CDR3 DNA sequence: TGTGCCAGCAGTGATCGGATCCCCCTCAAGACTAGCGGAAAGGGTAATGAGCAGTTCTTC.

CDR3 sequence reads: CASRIANTEAFF. The CDR3 region has the DNA TGCGCCAGCAGAATAGCGAACACTGAAGCTTTCTTT. The chain recombines TRBV5-1 with TRBJ1-1; no definite D call. The CDR3 covers 12 residues. V shed 5 bases and J shed 1 base, with 6 bases lying between them. CDR1 and CDR2 (germline): SGHRS, YFSETQ.